The clone carrying this T cell receptor beta chain has only a few counts. Original processing methods: How many nucleated cells were present was estimated from reference gene primer amplification. Here immunoSEQ multiplex PCR was the method, and the copy in TCRdb shows in-frame clones only, minus some. V and J calls and clone size come straight from that table; D and trimming were deduced from the DNA. The sample includes a few hundred thousand clones, approximately 88% of them seen just once. These data originate in a study of blood T cell repertoires in COVID-19. Study-wide context: Nucleic acid was either cDNA or gDNA, and it came from T cells, B-cell-depleted T cells, or PBMCs.

Between the trimmed V and J ends, which lost 2 bases and 0 bases, there was a span of 7 bases. Looked up from germline, CDR1 is MNHNY and CDR2 is SVGAGI (reference sequence). The CDR3 spans 14 residues. The Seattle patients joined while their infection was active and were tracked longitudinally afterward. J is TRBJ1-2 and V is TRBV6-6; D unresolved. Sequencing input: peripheral blood. The clonotype originates from a woman between 25 and 40 years old with COVID-19, enrolled during active disease. CDR3 residues: CASSYLPANYGYTF. DNA of the CDR3: TGTGCCAGCAGTTACCTCCCCGCTAACTATGGCTACACCTTC.